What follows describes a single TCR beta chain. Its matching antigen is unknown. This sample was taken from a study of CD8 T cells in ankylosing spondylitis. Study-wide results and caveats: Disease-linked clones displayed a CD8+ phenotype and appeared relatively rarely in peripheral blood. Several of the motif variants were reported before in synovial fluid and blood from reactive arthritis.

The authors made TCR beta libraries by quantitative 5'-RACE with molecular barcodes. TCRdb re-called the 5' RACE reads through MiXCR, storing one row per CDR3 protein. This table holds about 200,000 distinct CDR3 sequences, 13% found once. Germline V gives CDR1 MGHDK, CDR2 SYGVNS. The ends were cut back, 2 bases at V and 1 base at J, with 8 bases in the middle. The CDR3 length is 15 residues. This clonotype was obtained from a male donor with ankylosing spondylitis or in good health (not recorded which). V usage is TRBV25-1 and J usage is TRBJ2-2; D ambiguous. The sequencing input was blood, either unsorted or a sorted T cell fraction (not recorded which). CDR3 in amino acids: CASSENSLNTGELFF. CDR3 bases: TGTGCCAGCAGTGAAAACAGCCTGAACACCGGGGAGCTGTTTTTT. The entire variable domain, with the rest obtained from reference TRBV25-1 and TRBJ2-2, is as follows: EADIYQTPRYLVIGTGKKITLECSQTMGHDKMYWYQQDPGMELHLIHYSYGVNSTEKGDLSSESTVSRIRTEHFPLTLESARPSHTSQYLCASSENSLNTGELFFGEGSRLTVL.